The 30 T cell receptor beta chains in this list originate from one sample, sequenced in a study of Graves' ophthalmopathy and Graves' hyperthyroidism. Amplifying from RNA transcripts, the study obtained TCR beta CDR3 regions. HTBI-primed RT-PCR formed the first round, and a multiplex PCR formed the second. TCRdb passed the multiplex PCR reads through MiXCR, listing each CDR3 protein once. The sample has about 480,000 distinct CDR3 sequences, under 15% seen once. The sequenced sample consisted of blood. These receptors all come from a woman aged 30 to 39 with Graves' ophthalmopathy.

This chain connects TRBV10-2 to TRBJ1-1, with D possibly matching TRBD1 (6 bases). Germline V gene sequence: CDR1 WSHSY, CDR2 SAAADI. Trimming took 8 bases from V and 2 from J, leaving 15 bases between them. The CDR3 contains 14 residues. The CDR3 here is CASSKGGFNTEAFF. For the CDR3, the DNA is TGCGCCAGCTCGAAAGGGGGATTCAACACTGAAGCTTTCTTT.

This clonotype has a count of ten or more. The chain joins TRBV27 to TRBJ1-2; D is ambiguous. The CDR3 extends over 14 amino acids. V was cut by 3 bases and J by 2 bases, with 10 bases left in between. CDR1 and CDR2 (germline): MNHEY, SMNVEV (reference sequence). This CDR3 is CASSFGLANYGYTF. CDR3 DNA: TGTGCCAGCAGTTTCGGTCTGGCGAACTATGGCTACACCTTC.

This clonotype was seen many times. The chain carries TRBV5-1 and TRBJ1-1, with D perhaps TRBD1 (5 bases). CDR1 is SGHRS, CDR2 YFSETQ, per germline. V lost 3 bases and J 1 base, leaving 10 bases between the germline ends. The CDR3 runs to 14 residues. CDR3 sequence reads: CASSSGATNTEAFF. The CDR3 DNA reads TGCGCCAGCAGCTCCGGGGCCACGAACACTGAAGCTTTCTTT.

This clonotype was counted at least ten times. V usage is TRBV9 and J usage is TRBJ2-7; tentatively, D is TRBD2 (7 bases). The CDR3 consists of 16 residues. The germline V gene encodes CDR1 SGDLS and CDR2 YYNGEE. With 0 bases removed from V and 2 bases from J, the gap between germline ends came to 15 bases. In DNA, the CDR3 is TGTGCCAGCAGCGTAGAAGTCGGGGGGCCAGCCTACGAGCAGTACTTC. Amino acids: CASSVEVGGPAYEQYF.

This clonotype has a count of ten or more. CDR3 bases: TGTGCCAGCAGCTTGCAAAACTATAATTCACCCCTCCACTTT. Translation: CASSLQNYNSPLHF. This chain joins TRBV7-9 and TRBJ1-6; D is undetermined. This CDR3 is 14 amino acids long. CDR1 is SEHNR, CDR2 FQNEAQ, per germline (reference sequence). Trimming left V 3 bases short and J 3 bases short, with 6 bases between.

The table lists this clonotype with many counts. This chain links TRBV6-5 with TRBJ2-7; 8 bases match TRBD1. The CDR3 has 15 amino acids. Germline loops: CDR1 MNHEY, CDR2 SVGAGI. V lost 3 bases to trimming and J lost 4 bases; unmatched junction nucleotides: 8. The CDR3 sequence: CASSYYRGTGYEQYF. CDR3 in DNA: TGTGCCAGCAGTTATTACAGGGGGACCGGATACGAGCAGTACTTC.

At least ten counts were recorded for this clonotype. The V call is TRBV5-1, the J call TRBJ1-1, with 9 bases matching TRBD1. Germline trimming cut 2 bases from V and 8 bases from J; bases unmatched to any gene: 4. The CDR3 has 13 amino acids. Germline V gene lookup returns CDR1 SGHRS and CDR2 YFSETQ. The CDR3 DNA reads as TGCGCCAGCAGCTTTCATGGACAGGGGGAAGCTTTCTTT. Encoded protein: CASSFHGQGEAFF.

This clonotype was seen ten or more times. This rearrangement joins TRBV28 to TRBJ1-1, with 7 bases fitting TRBD1. Germline-derived CDR1 and CDR2 are MDHEN and SYDVKM. With V trimmed by 4 bases and J by 1 base, 6 bases remained unmatched. This CDR3 is built from 15 residues. The CDR3 bases are TGTGCCAGCAGTTCAACCGGGACAGCGAACACTGAAGCTTTCTTT. It translates to CASSSTGTANTEAFF.

This clonotype has a count of ten or more. The chain recombines TRBV28 with TRBJ1-2, with 8 positions matching TRBD1. The trim removed 5 bases at V and 5 bases at J, leaving 13 bases unmatched. Per the germline V gene, CDR1 is MDHEN and CDR2 is SYDVKM. The CDR3 has 16 residues. The CDR3 region has the DNA TGTGCCAGCAGTCCTCCCAGGACAGGGCGAGTATATGGCTACACCTTC. It codes for CASSPPRTGRVYGYTF.

Ten or more counts support this clonotype. The CDR3 nucleotides are TGTGCCAGCACCGAGGGGGGGCCTGAGACCCAGTACTTC. Its protein product is CASTEGGPETQYF. V usage is TRBV28 and J usage is TRBJ2-5; perhaps TRBD2 as D (7 bases). With 7 bases removed from V and 5 bases from J, the gap between germline ends came to 14 bases. CDR3 size: 13 residues. Germline V gives CDR1 MDHEN, CDR2 SYDVKM. The full variable domain, with the rest looked up from reference TRBV28 and TRBJ2-5, is DVKVTQSSRYLVKRTGEKVFLECVQDMDHENMFWYRQDPGLGLRLIYFSYDVKMKEKGDIPEGYSVSREKKERFSLILESASTNQTSMYLCASTEGGPETQYFGPGTRLLVL.

This clonotype was recorded at least ten times. The chain carries TRBV29-1 and TRBJ1-1, with 8 bases lining up with TRBD1. The V segment lost 4 bases and the J segment 2 bases; nucleotides outside the gene matches: 9. CDR1 is SQVTM and CDR2 is ANQGSEA in the germline V gene. The CDR3 totals 15 residues. The CDR3 here is CSVASRGQINTEAFF. The CDR3 DNA reads TGCAGCGTTGCAAGCAGGGGGCAAATTAACACTGAAGCTTTCTTT.

At least ten counts were recorded for this clonotype. V is TRBV2 and J is TRBJ1-3; unclear D gene. The CDR3 is 15 amino acids. V was shortened by 6 bases and J by 4 bases, with 16 bases between the two germline ends. Germline loops: CDR1 SNHLY, CDR2 FYNNEI. The CDR3 region is CASRANRVFGNTIYF. The DNA of the CDR3 is TGTGCCAGCAGGGCAAACCGGGTCTTCGGAAACACCATATATTTT.

This clonotype was recorded a few times. The rearrangement links TRBV2 to TRBJ1-1; no definite D call. With 5 bases removed from V and 0 bases from J, the gap between germline ends came to 7 bases. CDR1 is SNHLY, CDR2 FYNNEI, per germline. There are 13 residues in the CDR3. The CDR3 DNA reads as TGTGCCAGCAGTATCAATTTGAACACTGAAGCTTTCTTT. This gives the protein CASSINLNTEAFF.

A word on this clonotype: This may be a read error, as it is one base from a much larger clone. V and J are TRBV6-1 and TRBJ1-5; D ambiguous. The CDR3 has 17 residues. CDR1 and CDR2 (germline): MNHNS, SASEGT. The DNA of the CDR3 is TGTGCCAGCAGTGATGGACGGGTAGGACTTAGCAATCAGCCCCAGCAGTTT. The encoded protein is CASSDGRVGLSNQPQQF.

This chain links TRBV30 with TRBJ2-5; D is uncertain. Germline-derived CDR1 and CDR2 are GTSNPN and SVGIG (reference sequence). With 4 bases removed from V and 4 bases from J, the gap between germline ends came to 7 bases. CDR3 length: 11 amino acids. The CDR3 sequence is CAWTMAETQYF. In nucleotides, the CDR3 is TGTGCCTGGACTATGGCAGAGACCCAGTACTTC. Full variable domain (remainder filled in from reference TRBV30 and TRBJ2-5): SQTIHQWPATLVQPVGSPLSLECTVEGTSNPNLYWYRQAAGRGLQLLFYSVGIGQISSEVPQNLSASRPQDRQFILSSKKLLLSDSGFYLCAWTMAETQYFGPGTRLLVL.

The J gene is TRBJ2-7, the V gene TRBV10-3; D possibly matches TRBD1 or TRBD2 (5 bases each). This CDR3 contains 14 residues. The germline V gene has CDR1 ENHRY and CDR2 SYGVKD. The germline V and J ends were trimmed by 3 bases and 2 bases, with 11 bases remaining between them. The CDR3 here is CAISDARGTYEQYF. Here the CDR3 DNA reads TGTGCCATCAGTGACGCGAGGGGAACCTACGAGCAGTACTTC.

There are many counts of this clonotype. The genes are TRBV12-3 or TRBV12-4 and TRBJ1-2, with 8 bases lining up with TRBD1. This CDR3 comprises 15 residues. Trimming took 2 bases from V and 4 from J; bases not matched to a gene: 6. The CDR3 DNA reads TGTGCCAGCAGTTTACTGGGACAGGTTGTCTATGGCTACACCTTC. The encoded protein is CASSLLGQVVYGYTF.

This clonotype was picked up many times. The gene calls are TRBV6-5 and TRBJ2-7, with TRBD1 as a possible D gene (5 bases). The CDR3 is 14 amino acids. Trimming took off 4 bases at V and 2 bases at J, with 12 bases between the two ends. CDR1 and CDR2 (germline): MNHEY, SVGAGI. CDR3 protein: CASSFEQGPYEQYF. Written as DNA, the CDR3 is TGTGCCAGCAGTTTCGAGCAGGGCCCCTACGAGCAGTACTTC.

This clonotype has a handful of counts. The CDR3 ends on some other residue instead of the conserved phenylalanine or tryptophan, so this is likely a read error. The genes are TRBV6-1 and TRBJ1-5, with a possible D match to TRBD1 (5 bases). The V end lost 0 bases, the J end lost 4 bases, and 13 bases lay between the germline ends. The CDR3 extends over 16 amino acids. Germline V gene data show CDR1 as MNHNS and CDR2 as SASEGT. CDR3 region: CASSEAPGKGNQPQHY. The CDR3 nucleotides read TGTGCCAGCAGTGAAGCGCCCGGCAAGGGGAATCAGCCCCAGCATTAT.

This clonotype has a count of ten or more. V gene TRBV6-1 combines with J gene TRBJ1-2; D is ambiguous. This CDR3 region has 14 residues. Germline lookup yields CDR1 MNHNS and CDR2 SASEGT. V lost 0 bases, J lost 2 bases, and 7 bases lay in between. CDR3: CASSEAHWNYGYTF. CDR3 DNA: TGTGCCAGCAGTGAAGCGCATTGGAACTATGGCTACACCTTC.

Details on this clonotype: Given a much more abundant clone one base away, this may be a read error. The V gene is TRBV12-3 or TRBV12-4, the J gene TRBJ2-7, with D perhaps TRBD1 or TRBD2 (5 bases each). The CDR3 is 14 amino acids. V was shortened by 6 bases and J by 2 bases, with 14 bases between the two germline ends. The CDR3 spells CASRTRTGPYEQYV. CDR3 DNA sequence: TGTGCCAGCAGAACGAGGACGGGACCCTACGAGCAGTACGTC.

This clonotype has ten or more counts. The chain employs TRBV5-1 and TRBJ1-1, with D hard to call. V was cut by 6 bases and J by 1 base, with 7 bases left in between. Germline assignment: CDR1 SGHRS and CDR2 YFSETQ. The CDR3 consists of 12 residues. CDR3 bases: TGCGCCAGCATTGGGGAGAACACTGAAGCTTTCTTT. Translating gives CASIGENTEAFF.

The sample holds many counts of this clonotype. This sequence joins TRBV10-3 and TRBJ2-4, with a weak D call TRBD2 (5 bases). The CDR3 length is 13 residues. Between the trimmed V and J ends, which lost 6 bases and 5 bases, there was a span of 11 bases. The V gene's germline CDR1 is ENHRY and CDR2 SYGVKD. This chain's CDR3 is CAISKVGENIQYF. For the CDR3, the DNA is TGTGCCATCAGCAAGGTCGGGGAAAACATTCAGTACTTC.

Ten or more counts support this clonotype. The genes are TRBV6-2 or TRBV6-3 and TRBJ2-5; TRBD2 matches 13 bases. Germline V gene lookup returns CDR1 MNHEY and CDR2 SVGEGT. The V and J ends lost 2 bases and 0 bases, in that order; junction bases with no gene match: 6. The CDR3 sequence is 18 residues long. CDR3 protein: CASSYPTSGGPNQETQYF. DNA of the CDR3: TGTGCCAGCAGTTACCCGACTAGCGGGGGGCCTAACCAAGAGACCCAGTACTTC.

This clonotype was observed many times. This chain uses TRBV28 with TRBJ2-2; 7 bases align to TRBD1. Germline loops: CDR1 MDHEN, CDR2 SYDVKM. After removal of 10 bases from V and 4 bases from J, the junction contained 12 bases not matched to a gene. The CDR3 is 15 residues long. The CDR3 here is CATQRAGGITGELFF. The CDR3 coding sequence is TGTGCCACCCAAAGAGCAGGGGGTATCACCGGGGAGCTGTTTTTT.

This clonotype was observed a few times. V is TRBV11-2 and J is TRBJ2-7, with TRBD2 matching over 8 bases. This CDR3 spans 17 amino acids. The V gene end was trimmed by 5 bases and the J gene end by 6 bases; junction bases not matched to a gene: 18. The germline gives CDR1 SGHAT, CDR2 FQNNGV. CDR3 protein: CASSPLGTPGRGAEQYF. CDR3 DNA: TGTGCCAGCAGCCCCCTGGGGACTCCCGGGAGGGGCGCCGAGCAGTACTTC.

This clonotype was found many times. The chain links TRBV12-3 or TRBV12-4 to TRBJ2-5; possible D gene TRBD2, 6 bases. The CDR3 consists of 14 residues. Trimming removed 5 bases at V and 5 bases at J, with 15 bases between. CDR3 in DNA: TGTGCCAGCAGTCGGGACTGGATCAGCGAGACCCAGTACTTC. It translates to CASSRDWISETQYF.

Ten or more counts support this clonotype. The chain has TRBV9 and TRBJ1-2, with 9 bases aligning to TRBD1. Trimming cost V 3 bases and J 5 bases; bases outside gene matches: 11. From germline, CDR1 is SGDLS and CDR2 YYNGEE. The CDR3 loop spans 16 amino acids. CDR3 sequence: CASSADGTGWRYGYTF. The DNA of the CDR3 is TGTGCCAGCAGCGCAGACGGGACAGGGTGGAGGTATGGCTACACCTTC.

This clonotype was seen many times. The rearrangement uses TRBV2 and TRBJ2-7, with D uncertain. Germline V gene data show CDR1 as SNHLY and CDR2 as FYNNEI. This CDR3 is built from 13 residues. V lost 8 bases and J 3 bases, leaving 14 bases between the germline ends. The CDR3 sequence: CASADGTYYEQYF. CDR3 nucleotides: TGTGCCAGCGCAGACGGCACCTACTACGAGCAGTACTTC.

In its sample, this clonotype was seen many times. V gene TRBV14 combines with J gene TRBJ1-3, with D unresolved. This CDR3 comprises 14 residues. Germline CDR1 is SGHDN and CDR2 is FVKESK. The germline V and J ends were trimmed by 5 bases and 4 bases, with 12 bases remaining between them. The CDR3 is CASSTVLSGNTIYF. The CDR3 DNA reads TGTGCCAGCAGCACCGTCCTCTCGGGAAACACCATATATTTT.